This TCR beta chain is from a study of regulatory T cells in long-lasting Graves disease. Study conclusions and caveats: Persistent disease favored TRBV28, TRBJ1-2 and TRBJ2-5.

A remark on this clonotype: Its antigen is not known. A much larger clone lies a single base off, so this may be a read error.

iRepertoire HTBI primers and Arm-PCR of CDR3 regions built TCR beta libraries. TCRdb re-analysed the multiplex PCR reads in MiXCR, keeping a single row per CDR3 protein. The sample consists of approximately 350,000 distinct CDR3 sequences, around 15% of them appearing once. The time point is: newly diagnosed GD, antithyroid drugs for less than 3 months. Isolated PBMC RNA provided the starting material for the TCR library. This CDR3 comprises 17 residues. Germline V gives CDR1 MNHEY, CDR2 SVGEGT. Trimming pared 8 bases from V and 5 bases from J, leaving 22 bases between. This same sample was also taken into another study, of T cells in Graves' hyperthyroidism and ophthalmopathy. That work states: Using the HTBI primer set, a first-round RT-PCR was run on the TCR CDR3. Among clonotypes expanded in thyroid above 0.001, most were also found in blood.

Sample: peripheral blood mononuclear cells (PBMCs), taken at new diagnosis, from a patient treated with antithyroid drugs. The clonotype originates from a young woman with Graves disease. The chain couples TRBV6-2 or TRBV6-3 to TRBJ2-6; D gene ambiguous. CDR3 loop: CASGRRAGPPRANVLTF. As DNA, the CDR3 is TGTGCCAGCGGACGCCGGGCAGGACCCCCTCGGGCCAACGTCCTGACTTTC.